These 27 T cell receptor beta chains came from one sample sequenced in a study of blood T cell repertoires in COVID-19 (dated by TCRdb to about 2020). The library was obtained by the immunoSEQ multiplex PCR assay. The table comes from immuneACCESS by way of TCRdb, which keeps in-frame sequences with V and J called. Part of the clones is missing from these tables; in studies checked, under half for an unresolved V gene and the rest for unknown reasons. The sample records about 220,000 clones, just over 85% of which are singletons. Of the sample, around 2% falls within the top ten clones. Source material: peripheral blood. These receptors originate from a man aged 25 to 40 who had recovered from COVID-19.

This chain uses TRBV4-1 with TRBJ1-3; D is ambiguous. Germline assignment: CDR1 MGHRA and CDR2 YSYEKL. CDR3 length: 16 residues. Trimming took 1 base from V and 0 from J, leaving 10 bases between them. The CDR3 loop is CASSQVVTSSGNTIYF. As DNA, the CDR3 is TGCGCCAGCAGCCAAGTCGTTACCAGCTCTGGAAACACCATATATTTT.

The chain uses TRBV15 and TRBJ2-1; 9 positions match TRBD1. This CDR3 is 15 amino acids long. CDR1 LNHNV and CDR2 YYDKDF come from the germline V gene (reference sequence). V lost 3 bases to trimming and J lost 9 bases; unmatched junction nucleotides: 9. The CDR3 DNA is TGTGCCACCAGCAGTTACGGACAGGGGACGGGTGAGCAGTTCTTC. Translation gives CATSSYGQGTGEQFF.

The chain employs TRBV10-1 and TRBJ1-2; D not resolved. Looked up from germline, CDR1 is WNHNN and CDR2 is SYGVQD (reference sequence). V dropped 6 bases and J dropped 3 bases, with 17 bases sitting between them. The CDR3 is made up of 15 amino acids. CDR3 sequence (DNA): TGCGCCAGCAGGCCCGATGGGAGTGGGGACTATGGCTACACCTTC. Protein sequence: CASRPDGSGDYGYTF.

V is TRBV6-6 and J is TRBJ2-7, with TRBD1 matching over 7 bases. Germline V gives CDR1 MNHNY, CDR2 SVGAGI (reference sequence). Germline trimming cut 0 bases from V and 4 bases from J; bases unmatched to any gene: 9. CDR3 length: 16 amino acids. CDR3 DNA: TGTGCCAGCAGTTACTCGCTCACGGGCAGGGGGTACGAGCAGTACTTC. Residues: CASSYSLTGRGYEQYF.

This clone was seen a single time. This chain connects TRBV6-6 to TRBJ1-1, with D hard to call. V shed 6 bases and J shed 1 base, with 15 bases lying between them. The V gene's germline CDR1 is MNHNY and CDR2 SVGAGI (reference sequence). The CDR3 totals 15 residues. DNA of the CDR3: TGTGCCAGCAGCCCCCCTCCGGGTTGGAACACTGAAGCTTTCTTT. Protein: CASSPPPGWNTEAFF.

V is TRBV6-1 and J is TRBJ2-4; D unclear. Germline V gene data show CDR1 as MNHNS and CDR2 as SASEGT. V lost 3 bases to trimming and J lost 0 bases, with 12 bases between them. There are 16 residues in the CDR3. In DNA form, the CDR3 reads TGTGCCAGCAGTGAGATCAGCAGGCTAGCCAAAAACATTCAGTACTTC. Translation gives CASSEISRLAKNIQYF.

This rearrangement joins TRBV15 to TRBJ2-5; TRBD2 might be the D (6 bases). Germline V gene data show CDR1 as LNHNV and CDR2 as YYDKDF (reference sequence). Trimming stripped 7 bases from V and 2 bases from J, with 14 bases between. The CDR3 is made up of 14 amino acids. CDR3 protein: CATTKAGLQETQYF. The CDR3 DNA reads TGTGCCACCACTAAGGCGGGGTTGCAAGAGACCCAGTACTTC.

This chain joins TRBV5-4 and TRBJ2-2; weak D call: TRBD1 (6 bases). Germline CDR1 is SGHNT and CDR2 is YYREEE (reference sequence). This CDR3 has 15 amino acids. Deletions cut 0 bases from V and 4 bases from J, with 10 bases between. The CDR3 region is CASSLVTGGTGELFF. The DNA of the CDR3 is TGTGCCAGCAGCTTGGTGACAGGAGGCACCGGGGAGCTGTTTTTT. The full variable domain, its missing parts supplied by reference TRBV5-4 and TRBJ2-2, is ETGVTQSPTHLIKTRGQQVTLRCSSQSGHNTVSWYQQALGQGPQFIFQYYREEENGRGNFPPRFSGLQFPNYSSELNVNALELDDSALYLCASSLVTGGTGELFFGEGSRLTVL.

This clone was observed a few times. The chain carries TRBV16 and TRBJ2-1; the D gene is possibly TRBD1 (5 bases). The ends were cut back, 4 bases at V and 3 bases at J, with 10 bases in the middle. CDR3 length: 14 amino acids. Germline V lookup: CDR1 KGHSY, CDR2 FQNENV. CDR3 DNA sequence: TGTGCCAGCAGCCTAACGACAGACTACAATGAGCAGTTCTTC. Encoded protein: CASSLTTDYNEQFF. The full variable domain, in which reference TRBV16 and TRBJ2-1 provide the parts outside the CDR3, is GEEVAQTPKHLVRGEGQKAKLYCAPIKGHSYVFWYQQVLKNEFKFLISFQNENVFDETGMPKERFSAKCLPNSPCSLEIQATKLEDSAVYFCASSLTTDYNEQFFGPGTRLTVL.

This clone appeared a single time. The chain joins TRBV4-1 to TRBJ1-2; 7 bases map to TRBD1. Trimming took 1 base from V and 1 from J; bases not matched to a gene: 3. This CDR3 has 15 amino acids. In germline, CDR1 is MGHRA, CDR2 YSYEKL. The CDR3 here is CASSQVGDSNYGYTF. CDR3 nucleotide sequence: TGCGCCAGCAGCCAAGTGGGGGACAGTAACTATGGCTACACCTTC.

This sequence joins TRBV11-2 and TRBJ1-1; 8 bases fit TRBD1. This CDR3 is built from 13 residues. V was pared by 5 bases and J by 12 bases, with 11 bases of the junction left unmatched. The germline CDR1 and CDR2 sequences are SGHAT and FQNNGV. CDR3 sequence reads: CASSRTGWVLTFF. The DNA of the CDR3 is TGTGCCAGCAGCCGGACAGGGTGGGTTTTGACTTTCTTT.

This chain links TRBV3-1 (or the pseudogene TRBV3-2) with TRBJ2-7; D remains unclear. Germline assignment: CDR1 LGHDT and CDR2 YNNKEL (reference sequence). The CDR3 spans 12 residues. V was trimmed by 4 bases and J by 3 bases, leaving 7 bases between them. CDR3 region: CASSPNSYEQYF. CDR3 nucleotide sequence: TGTGCCAGCAGCCCCAATAGCTACGAGCAGTACTTC.

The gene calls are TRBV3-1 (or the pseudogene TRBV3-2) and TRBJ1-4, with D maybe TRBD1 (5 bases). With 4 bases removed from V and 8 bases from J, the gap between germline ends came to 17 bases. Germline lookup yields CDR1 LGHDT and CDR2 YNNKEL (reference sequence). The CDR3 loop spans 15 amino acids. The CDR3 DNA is TGTGCCAGCAGCCGGAGGGGACTGCTCGGAGAAAAACTGTTTTTT. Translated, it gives CASSRRGLLGEKLFF.

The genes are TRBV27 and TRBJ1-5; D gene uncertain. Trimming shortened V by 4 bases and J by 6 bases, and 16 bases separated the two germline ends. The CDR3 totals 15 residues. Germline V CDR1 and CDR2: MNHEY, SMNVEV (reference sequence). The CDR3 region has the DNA TGTGCCAGCAGTTCGGAGGGCAGGACGGGTCAGCCCCAGCATTTT. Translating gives CASSSEGRTGQPQHF.

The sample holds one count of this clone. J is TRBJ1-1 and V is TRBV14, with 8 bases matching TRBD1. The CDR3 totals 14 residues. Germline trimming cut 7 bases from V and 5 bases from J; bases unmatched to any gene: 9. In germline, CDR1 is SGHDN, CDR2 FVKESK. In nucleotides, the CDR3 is TGTGCCAGCACACAGGCCAGGGGGCATACTGAAGCTTTCTTT. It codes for CASTQARGHTEAFF.

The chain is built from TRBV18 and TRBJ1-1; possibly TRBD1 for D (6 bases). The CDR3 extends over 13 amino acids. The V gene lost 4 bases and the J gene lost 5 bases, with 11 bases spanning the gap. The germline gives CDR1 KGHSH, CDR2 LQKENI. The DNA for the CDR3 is TGTGCCAGCTCACGCAGGGGAGGGACTGAAGCTTTCTTT. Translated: CASSRRGGTEAFF.

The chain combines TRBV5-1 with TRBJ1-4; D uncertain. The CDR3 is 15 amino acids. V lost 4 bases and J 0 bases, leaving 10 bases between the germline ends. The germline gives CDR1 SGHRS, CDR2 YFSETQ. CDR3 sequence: CASSTYGATNEKLFF. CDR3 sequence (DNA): TGCGCCAGCAGCACTTACGGAGCAACTAATGAAAAACTGTTTTTT.

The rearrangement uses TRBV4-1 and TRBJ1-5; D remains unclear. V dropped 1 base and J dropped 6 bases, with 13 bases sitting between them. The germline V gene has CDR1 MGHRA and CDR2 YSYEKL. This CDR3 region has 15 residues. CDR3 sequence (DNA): TGCGCCAGCAGCCAAGCGGCGAGGGAACTTCAGCCCCAGCATTTT. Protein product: CASSQAARELQPQHF.

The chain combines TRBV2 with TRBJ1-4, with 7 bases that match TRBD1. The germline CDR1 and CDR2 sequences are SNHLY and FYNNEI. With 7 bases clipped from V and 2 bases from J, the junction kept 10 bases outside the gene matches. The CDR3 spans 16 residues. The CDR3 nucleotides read TGTGCCAGCAAAAGACAGGGCTCGGCGACTAATGAAAAACTGTTTTTT. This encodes CASKRQGSATNEKLFF.

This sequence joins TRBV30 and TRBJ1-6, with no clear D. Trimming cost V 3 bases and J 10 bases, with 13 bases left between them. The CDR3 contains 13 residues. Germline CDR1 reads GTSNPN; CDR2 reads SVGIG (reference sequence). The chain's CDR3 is CAWSLSGGSPLHF. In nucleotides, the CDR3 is TGTGCCTGGAGCCTGTCGGGTGGGTCACCCCTCCACTTT.

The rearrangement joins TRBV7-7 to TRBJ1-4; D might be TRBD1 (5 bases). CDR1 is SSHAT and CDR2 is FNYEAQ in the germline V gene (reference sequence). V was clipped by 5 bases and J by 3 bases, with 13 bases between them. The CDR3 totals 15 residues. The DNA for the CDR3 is TGTGCCAGCAGCCTTATGACAGCCCCTAATGAAAAACTGTTTTTT. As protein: CASSLMTAPNEKLFF.

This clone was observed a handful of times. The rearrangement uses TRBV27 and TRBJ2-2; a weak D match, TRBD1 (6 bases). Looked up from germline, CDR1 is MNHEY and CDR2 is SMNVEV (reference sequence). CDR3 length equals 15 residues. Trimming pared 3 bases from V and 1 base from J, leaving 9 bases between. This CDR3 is CASSFQTGNTGELFF. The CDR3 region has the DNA TGTGCCAGCAGTTTCCAGACAGGGAACACCGGGGAGCTGTTTTTT.

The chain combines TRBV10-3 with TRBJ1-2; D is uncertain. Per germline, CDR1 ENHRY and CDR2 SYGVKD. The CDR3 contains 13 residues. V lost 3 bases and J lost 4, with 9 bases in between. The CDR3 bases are TGTGCCATCAGTGATAATAGCTTCTATGGCTACACCTTC. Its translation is CAISDNSFYGYTF.

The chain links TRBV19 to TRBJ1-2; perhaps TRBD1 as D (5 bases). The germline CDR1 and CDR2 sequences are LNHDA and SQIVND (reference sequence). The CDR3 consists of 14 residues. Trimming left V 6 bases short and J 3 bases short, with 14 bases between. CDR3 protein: CASRQQTDYYGYTF. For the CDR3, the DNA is TGTGCCAGTAGACAACAGACAGACTACTATGGCTACACCTTC.

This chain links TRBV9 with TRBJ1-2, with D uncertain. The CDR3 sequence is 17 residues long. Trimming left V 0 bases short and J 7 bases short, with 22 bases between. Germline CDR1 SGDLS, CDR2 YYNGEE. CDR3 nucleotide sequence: TGTGCCAGCAGCGTAGAGGCCGTGGGCGCCCGGCTGGGTGGCTACACCTTC. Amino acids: CASSVEAVGARLGGYTF.

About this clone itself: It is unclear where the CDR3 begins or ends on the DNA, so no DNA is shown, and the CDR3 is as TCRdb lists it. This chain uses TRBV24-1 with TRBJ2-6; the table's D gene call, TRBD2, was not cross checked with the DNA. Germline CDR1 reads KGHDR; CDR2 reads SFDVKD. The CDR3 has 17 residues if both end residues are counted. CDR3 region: CATSDFGPAAGANVLTF.

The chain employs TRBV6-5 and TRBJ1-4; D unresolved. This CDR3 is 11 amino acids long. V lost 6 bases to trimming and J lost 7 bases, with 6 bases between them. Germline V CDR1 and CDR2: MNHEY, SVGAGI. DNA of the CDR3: TGTGCCAGCAGCCGCGGTGAAAAACTGTTTTTT. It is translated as CASSRGEKLFF.